The 12 T cell receptor beta chains below were found in one sample sequenced in a study of siplizumab effects on memory and regulatory T cells. The protocol was immunoSEQ multiplex PCR, while the TCRdb copy is restricted to in-frame clones and leaves out a portion. The sample lists about 66,000 clones, approximately 97% occurring once. Sequencing was done on a sample of naive CD8+ T cells sorted from blood. Every receptor here comes from a human donor in good health.

V gene TRBV7-9 combines with J gene TRBJ2-1, with TRBD1 matching 7 bases. V dropped 4 bases and J dropped 4; count of bases not matched to a gene: 4. The germline CDR1 and CDR2 sequences are SEHNR and FQNEAQ (reference sequence). The CDR3 runs 14 residues. The DNA of the CDR3 is TGTGCCAGCAGCTCCAGGGACAGATACAATGAGCAGTTCTTC. This translates into CASSSRDRYNEQFF.

This chain connects TRBV7-9 to TRBJ2-5; 7 nucleotides agree with TRBD2. Looked up from germline, CDR1 is SEHNR and CDR2 is FQNEAQ (reference sequence). This CDR3 contains 14 residues. J was trimmed by 7 bases and V by 1 base; bases with no gene match: 6. This chain's CDR3 is CASSLVGGDGTQYF. Here the CDR3 DNA reads TGTGCCAGCAGCTTAGTGGGAGGGGACGGGACCCAGTACTTC. The full variable domain, completed using reference TRBV7-9 and TRBJ2-5, is DTGVSQNPRHKITKRGQNVTFRCDPISEHNRLYWYRQTLGQGPEFLTYFQNEAQLEKSRLLSDRFSAERPKGSFSTLEIQRTEQGDSAMYLCASSLVGGDGTQYFGPGTRLLVL.

The table lists this clone with a count of one. The V and J genes are TRBV6-5 and TRBJ1-2; D perhaps matches TRBD1 (6 bases). Germline V gene lookup returns CDR1 MNHEY and CDR2 SVGAGI. V was pared by 8 bases and J by 7 bases, with 23 bases between. This CDR3 is 15 amino acids long. The CDR3 nucleotides are TGTGCCAGCCTCGGTCTGACAGGCCCTCCACTTGGCTACACCTTC. Amino acid sequence: CASLGLTGPPLGYTF.

This clone was seen only a few times. This chain joins TRBV19 and TRBJ1-1; D possibly corresponds to TRBD1 (6 bases). This CDR3 spans 15 amino acids. Germline CDR1 LNHDA, CDR2 SQIVND (reference sequence). Trimming stripped 5 bases from V and 4 bases from J, with 17 bases between. CDR3 sequence reads: CASSERRDIVTEAFF. CDR3 DNA: TGTGCCAGTAGTGAACGCCGGGACATAGTCACTGAAGCTTTCTTT.

This clone has just one count. The genes are TRBV15 and TRBJ2-7; maybe TRBD1 (6 bases). Trimming shortened V by 1 base and J by 6 bases, and 13 bases separated the two germline ends. CDR1 is LNHNV and CDR2 is YYDKDF in the germline V gene (reference sequence). CDR3 length: 14 residues. Written as DNA, the CDR3 is TGTGCCACCAGCAGAGGCGCGGCAGGGGTCGAGCAGTACTTC. Encoded protein: CATSRGAAGVEQYF.

The J gene is TRBJ1-4, the V gene TRBV6-5; weak D call: TRBD1 (6 bases). V lost 2 bases and J lost 8, with 12 bases in between. Germline V CDR1 and CDR2: MNHEY, SVGAGI. The CDR3 consists of 14 residues. This CDR3 is CASSYVQGGEKLFF. In DNA form, the CDR3 reads TGTGCCAGCAGTTACGTACAGGGAGGGGAAAAACTGTTTTTT.

V gene TRBV5-4 combines with J gene TRBJ2-3; D is uncertain. The ends were cut back, 9 bases at V and 0 bases at J, with 8 bases in the middle. Germline CDR1 reads SGHNT; CDR2 reads YYREEE (reference sequence). The CDR3 is 12 residues long. CDR3 DNA: TGTGCCATTCAGACTAGCACAGATACGCAGTATTTT. Its protein product is CAIQTSTDTQYF.

V gene TRBV9 combines with J gene TRBJ2-1; 10 bases match TRBD2. Trimming took 4 bases from V and 3 from J; bases not matched to a gene: 4. Germline V gene sequence: CDR1 SGDLS, CDR2 YYNGEE. This CDR3 region has 15 residues. CDR3 sequence reads: CASSITSGDYNEQFF. CDR3 nucleotide sequence: TGTGCCAGCAGCATCACTAGCGGGGACTACAATGAGCAGTTCTTC.

The chain uses TRBV5-4 and TRBJ2-7, with 11 bases aligning to TRBD2. Germline values: CDR1 SGHNT, CDR2 YYREEE (reference sequence). This CDR3 comprises 16 residues. Unmatched junction bases numbered 10, after V lost 3 bases and J lost 5 bases. The CDR3 DNA reads as TGTGCCAGCAGCTCATCCTCTAGCGGGGGGATCCACGAGCAGTACTTC. Encoded protein: CASSSSSSGGIHEQYF.

CDR3 amino acids: CATSRGRVTYEQYF. CDR3 coding DNA: TGTGCCACCAGCAGGGGCCGGGTCACTTACGAGCAGTACTTC. The chain joins TRBV15 to TRBJ2-7; D ambiguous. CDR3 length: 14 amino acids. The germline V gene has CDR1 LNHNV and CDR2 YYDKDF (reference sequence). Trimming removed 3 bases from V and 4 bases from J, with 13 bases in between.

The gene calls are TRBV19 and TRBJ2-1, with 10 positions matching TRBD1. Germline V lookup: CDR1 LNHDA, CDR2 SQIVND (reference sequence). J lost 8 bases, V lost 4 bases, and 5 bases had no gene match. The length of the CDR3 is 14 residues. This CDR3 is CASSTRDRGHEQFF. The DNA of the CDR3 is TGTGCCAGTAGTACCCGGGACAGGGGACATGAGCAGTTCTTC. Variable domain in full (rest from reference TRBV19 and TRBJ2-1): DGGITQSPKYLFRKEGQNVTLSCEQNLNHDAMYWYRQDPGQGLRLIYYSQIVNDFQKGDIAEGYSVSREKKESFPLTVTSAQKNPTAFYLCASSTRDRGHEQFFGPGTRLTVL.

V usage is TRBV19 and J usage is TRBJ2-7, with D tentatively TRBD1 (6 bases). CDR1 and CDR2 (germline): LNHDA, SQIVND (reference sequence). Trimming took off 6 bases at V and 3 bases at J, with 18 bases between the two ends. This CDR3 comprises 15 residues. The CDR3: CASSEGQLIFYEQYF. In nucleotides, the CDR3 is TGTGCCAGTAGCGAAGGACAGCTGATCTTCTACGAGCAGTACTTC.